This paragraph reports one T cell receptor beta chain. Its antigen target is currently unknown. The input lacks base qualities; no much larger clone sits a single base away. This record belongs to a study of graft-versus-host responses after intestinal transplantation (dated by TCRdb to about 2021). Study-wide context: The transplants that recipients got were multivisceral, liver-intestinal, or isolated intestinal. Rather than going through the commercial service, samples from a few later patients were sequenced in-house on an Illumina MiSeq and processed with MiXCR. All recipients received anti-thymocyte globulin induction followed by maintenance tacrolimus and steroids for roughly 3 years. The cohort enrolled 20 to 30 intestinal transplant recipients, one of whom was a retransplant, and a few patients without pretransplant specimens were excluded. After intestinal transplantation, graft-versus-host and host-versus-graft alloreactive T cell clones in the graft, circulation and bone marrow were tracked using bulk TCR-beta CDR3 sequencing. A peak of at least 4% donor T cells among recipient peripheral blood mononuclear cells was the definition used for donor T cell macrochimerism. To identify alloreactive clones, pre-transplant mixed lymphocyte reaction products were sequenced and compared with unstimulated pre-transplant donor and recipient T cells.

The germline V gene (reference sequence) sets CDR1 to WNHNN and CDR2 to SYGVQD. Measured from the cysteine to the phenylalanine, the CDR3 is 15 residues long. The CDR3 DNA has 45 bases and is translated from base 1. The germline ends are 14 bases apart after V is trimmed by 3 bases and J by 5 bases. The library was produced with the immunoSEQ multiplex PCR assay. Adaptive Biotechnologies carried out high-throughput TCR-beta CDR3 sequencing of genomic DNA for most patients. As for the authors' bioinformatics: Adaptive's ImmunoSEQ software was the source of the TCR sequencing data for fewer than 20 patients, while a few other patients were processed with MiXCR and VDJtools. CDR3 nucleotide sequences shared between donor and recipient were removed because their origin could not be assigned. Alloreactive clones required at least 2-fold expansion over unstimulated cells and minimum CFSE-low frequency of 0.002% (template counts) or 0.001% (read counts). Clones were considered mappable if detected in sequenced pre-transplant spleen, lymph node, or MLR CFSE-low populations of the donor or recipient. The cumulative frequency of alloreactive clones was calculated as a percentage of all sequences, weighted by copy number. TCRdb provides this immuneACCESS table in a form limited to in-frame rearrangements. Some clones are lacking; in checked studies, under half of them reflect an unresolved V gene, and why the rest are absent is not known. That table gives V, J and clone size, and the DNA gave D and trimming. In all, the sample holds about 39,000 clones, and just over 90% of those were seen once. The top ten hold about 3.5% of the sample.

Blood samples were collected up to 4 times in the first month after transplant and then at least monthly when available. Beyond this particular receptor, the publication reports: GvH clones turned up in recipient bone marrow, with some appearing earlier in ileal mucosa or blood, a pattern consistent with an intestinal mucosal origin. Early after transplant, peak levels of circulating GvH clones were associated with declines in HvG clones. In patients with donor T cell macrochimerism, the allografts had high GvH to HvG T cell clonal ratios. Conclusions were limited by the relatively low number and heterogeneity of intestinal transplant patients.

The sequencing used PBMCs, collected approximately 740 days after intestinal transplantation. The TCR was taken from a human patient who received an intestinal transplant, so some T cells may come from the graft donor. Recombination linked TRBV10-1 to TRBJ2-1; TRBD1 is possibly the D segment (6 matching bases). The CDR3 reads as follows: CASSDPLRGNNEQFF. The nucleotides read TGCGCCAGCAGTGATCCCCTCAGGGGAAACAATGAGCAGTTCTTC.